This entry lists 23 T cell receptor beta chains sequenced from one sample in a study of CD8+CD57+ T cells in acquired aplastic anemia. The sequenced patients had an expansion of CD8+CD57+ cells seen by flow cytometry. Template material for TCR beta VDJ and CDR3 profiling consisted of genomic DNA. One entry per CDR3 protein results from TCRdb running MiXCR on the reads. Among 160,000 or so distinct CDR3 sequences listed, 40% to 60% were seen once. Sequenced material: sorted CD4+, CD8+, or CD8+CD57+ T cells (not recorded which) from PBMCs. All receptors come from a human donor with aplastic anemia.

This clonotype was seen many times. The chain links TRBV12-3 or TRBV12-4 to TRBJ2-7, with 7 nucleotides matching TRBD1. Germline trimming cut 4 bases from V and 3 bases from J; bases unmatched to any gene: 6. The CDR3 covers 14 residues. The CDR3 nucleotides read TGTGCCAGCAGTTCGGGACAGATGATCTACGAGCAGTACTTC. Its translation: CASSSGQMIYEQYF.

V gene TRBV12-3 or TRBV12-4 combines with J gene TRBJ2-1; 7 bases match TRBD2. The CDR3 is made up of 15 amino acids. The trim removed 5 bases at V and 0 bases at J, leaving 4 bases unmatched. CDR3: CASSPLAASYNEQFF. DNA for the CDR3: TGTGCCAGCAGTCCTCTAGCGGCCTCCTACAATGAGCAGTTCTTC.

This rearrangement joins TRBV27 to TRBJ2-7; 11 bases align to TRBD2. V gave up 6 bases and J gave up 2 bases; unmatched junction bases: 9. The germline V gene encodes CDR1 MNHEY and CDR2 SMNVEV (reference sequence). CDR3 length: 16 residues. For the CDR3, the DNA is TGTGCCAGCAGCTTAGCGGGAGGGCAAACCACCTACGAGCAGTACTTC. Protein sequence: CASSLAGGQTTYEQYF.

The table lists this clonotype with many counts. The CDR3 reads CASSPDGRENTEAFF. The CDR3 DNA reads TGTGCCAGCAGTCCCGACGGACGGGAGAACACTGAAGCTTTCTTT. This chain joins TRBV12-3 or TRBV12-4 and TRBJ1-1; no clear D gene. The CDR3 has 15 residues. Trimming cost V 5 bases and J 1 base, with 14 bases left between them.

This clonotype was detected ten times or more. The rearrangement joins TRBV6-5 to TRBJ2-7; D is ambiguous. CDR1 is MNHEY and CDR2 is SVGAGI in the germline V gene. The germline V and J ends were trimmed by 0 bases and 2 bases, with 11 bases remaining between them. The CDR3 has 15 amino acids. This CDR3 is CASSYSDGWTYEQYF. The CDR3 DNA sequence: TGTGCCAGCAGTTACTCTGACGGATGGACCTACGAGCAGTACTTC.

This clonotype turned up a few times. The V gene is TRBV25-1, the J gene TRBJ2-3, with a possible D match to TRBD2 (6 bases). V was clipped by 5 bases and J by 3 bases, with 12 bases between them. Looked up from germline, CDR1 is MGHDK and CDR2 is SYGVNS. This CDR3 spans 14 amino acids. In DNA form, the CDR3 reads TGTGCCAGCAGTTTTGTGAGCGGGACAGATACGCAGTATTTT. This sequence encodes CASSFVSGTDTQYF.

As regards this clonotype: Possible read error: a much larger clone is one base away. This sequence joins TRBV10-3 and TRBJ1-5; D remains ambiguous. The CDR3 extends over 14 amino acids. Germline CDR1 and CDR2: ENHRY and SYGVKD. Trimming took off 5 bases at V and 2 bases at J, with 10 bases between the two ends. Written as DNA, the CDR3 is TGTGCCATCAGTCCCAGGATGGGCAATCAGCCCCAGCATTTT. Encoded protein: CAISPRMGNQPQHF.

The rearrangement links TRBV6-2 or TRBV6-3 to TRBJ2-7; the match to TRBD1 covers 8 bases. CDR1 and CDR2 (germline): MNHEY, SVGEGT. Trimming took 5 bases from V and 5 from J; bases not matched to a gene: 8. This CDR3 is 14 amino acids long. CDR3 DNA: TGTGCCAGCAGTAACTGGACAGGGAGCCACGAGCAGTACTTC. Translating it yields CASSNWTGSHEQYF.

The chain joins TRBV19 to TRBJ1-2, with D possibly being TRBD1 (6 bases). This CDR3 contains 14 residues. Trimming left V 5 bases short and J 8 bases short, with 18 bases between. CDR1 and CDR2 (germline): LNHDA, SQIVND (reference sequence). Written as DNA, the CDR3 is TGTGCCAGTAGTTCCCAGGGGCTTTATACGGGCTACACCTTC. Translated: CASSSQGLYTGYTF.

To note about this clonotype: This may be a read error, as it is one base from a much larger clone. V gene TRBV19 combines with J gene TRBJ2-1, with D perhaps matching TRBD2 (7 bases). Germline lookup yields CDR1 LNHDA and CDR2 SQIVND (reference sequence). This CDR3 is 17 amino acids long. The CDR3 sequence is CAGSIQGGRVSMDEQFF. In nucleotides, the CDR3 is TGTGCCGGTAGTATTCAAGGGGGGAGGGTCAGTATGGATGAGCAGTTCTTC.

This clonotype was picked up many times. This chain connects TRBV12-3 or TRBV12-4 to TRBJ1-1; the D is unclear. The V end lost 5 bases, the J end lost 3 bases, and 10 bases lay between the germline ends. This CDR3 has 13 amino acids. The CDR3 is CASSPGGHTEAFF. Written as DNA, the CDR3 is TGTGCCAGCAGTCCGGGCGGACACACTGAAGCTTTCTTT.

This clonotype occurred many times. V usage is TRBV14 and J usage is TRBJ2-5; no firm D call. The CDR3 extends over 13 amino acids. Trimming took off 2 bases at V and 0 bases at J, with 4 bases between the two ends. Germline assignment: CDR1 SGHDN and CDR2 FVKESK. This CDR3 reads CASSQTYQETQYF. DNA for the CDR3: TGTGCCAGCAGCCAAACTTACCAAGAGACCCAGTACTTC. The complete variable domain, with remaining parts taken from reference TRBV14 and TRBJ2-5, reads EAGVTQFPSHSVIEKGQTVTLRCDPISGHDNLYWYRRVMGKEIKFLLHFVKESKQDESGMPNNRFLAERTGGTYSTLKVQPAELEDSGVYFCASSQTYQETQYFGPGTRLLVL.

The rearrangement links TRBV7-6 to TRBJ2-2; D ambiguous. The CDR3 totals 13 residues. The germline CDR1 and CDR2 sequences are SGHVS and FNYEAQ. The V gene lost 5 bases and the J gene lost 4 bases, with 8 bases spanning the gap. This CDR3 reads CASSPQATGELFF. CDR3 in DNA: TGTGCCAGCAGCCCCCAGGCCACCGGGGAGCTGTTTTTT.

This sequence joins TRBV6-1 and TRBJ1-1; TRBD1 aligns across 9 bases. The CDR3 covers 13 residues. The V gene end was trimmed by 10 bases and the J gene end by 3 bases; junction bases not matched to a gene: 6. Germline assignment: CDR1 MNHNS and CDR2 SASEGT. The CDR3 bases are TGTGCCAACAGGGGGCGGGAGGACACTGAAGCTTTCTTT. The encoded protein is CANRGREDTEAFF.

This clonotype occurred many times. The CDR3: CASRGVGQGASGNQPQHF. For the CDR3, the DNA is TGCGCCAGCAGGGGCGTCGGACAGGGGGCGTCGGGCAATCAGCCCCAGCATTTT. The chain couples TRBV10-1 to TRBJ1-5, with 11 bases fitting TRBD1. Trimming removed 6 bases from V and 2 bases from J; junction bases left unmatched: 12. The CDR3 spans 18 residues. CDR1 WNHNN and CDR2 SYGVQD come from the germline V gene (reference sequence).

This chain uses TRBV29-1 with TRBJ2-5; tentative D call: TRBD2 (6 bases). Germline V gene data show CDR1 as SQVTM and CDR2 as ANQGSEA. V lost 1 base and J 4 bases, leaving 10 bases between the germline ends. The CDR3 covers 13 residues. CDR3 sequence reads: CSVEGGGRETQYF. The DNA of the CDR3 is TGCAGCGTTGAAGGGGGAGGACGAGAGACCCAGTACTTC.

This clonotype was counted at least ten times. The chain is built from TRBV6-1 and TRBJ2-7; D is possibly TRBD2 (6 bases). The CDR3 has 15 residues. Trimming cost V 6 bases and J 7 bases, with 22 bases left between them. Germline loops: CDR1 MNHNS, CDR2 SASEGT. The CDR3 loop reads CASSADTMGLGEQYF. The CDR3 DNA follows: TGTGCCAGCAGCGCAGATACAATGGGACTGGGGGAGCAGTACTTC.

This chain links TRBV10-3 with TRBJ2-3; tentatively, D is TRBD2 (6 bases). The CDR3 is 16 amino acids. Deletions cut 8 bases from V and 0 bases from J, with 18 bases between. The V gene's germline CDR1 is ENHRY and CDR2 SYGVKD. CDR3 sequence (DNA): TGTGCCATCGGGGAGGCTAGCAGTTTTAGCACAGATACGCAGTATTTT. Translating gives CAIGEASSFSTDTQYF.

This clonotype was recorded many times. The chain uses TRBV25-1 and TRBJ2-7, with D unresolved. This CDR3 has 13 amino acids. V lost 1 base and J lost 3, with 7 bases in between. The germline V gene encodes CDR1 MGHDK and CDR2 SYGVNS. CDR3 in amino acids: CASSELFLYEQYF. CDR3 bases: TGTGCCAGCAGTGAATTGTTCCTCTACGAGCAGTACTTC.

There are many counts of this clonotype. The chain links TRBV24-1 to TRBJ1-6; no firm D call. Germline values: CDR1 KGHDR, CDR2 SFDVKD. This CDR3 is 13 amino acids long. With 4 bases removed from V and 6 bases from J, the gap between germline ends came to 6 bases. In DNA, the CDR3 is TGTGCCACCAGTGACCGCCTTAATTCACCCCTCCACTTT. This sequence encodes CATSDRLNSPLHF.

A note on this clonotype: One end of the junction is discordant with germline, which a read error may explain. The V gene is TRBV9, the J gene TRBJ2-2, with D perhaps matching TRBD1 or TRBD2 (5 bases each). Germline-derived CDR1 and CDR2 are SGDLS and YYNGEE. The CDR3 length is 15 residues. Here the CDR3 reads CASSVVQANTGKLFF. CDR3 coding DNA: TGTGCCAGCAGCGTAGTACAGGCGAACACCGGGAAGCTGTTTTTT.

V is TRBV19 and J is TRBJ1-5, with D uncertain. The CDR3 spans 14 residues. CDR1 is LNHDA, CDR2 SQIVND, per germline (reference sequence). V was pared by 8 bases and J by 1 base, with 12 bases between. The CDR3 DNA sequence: TGTGCCAGTCGGAGGGAGTTCAGCAATCAGCCCCAGCATTTT. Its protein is CASRREFSNQPQHF.

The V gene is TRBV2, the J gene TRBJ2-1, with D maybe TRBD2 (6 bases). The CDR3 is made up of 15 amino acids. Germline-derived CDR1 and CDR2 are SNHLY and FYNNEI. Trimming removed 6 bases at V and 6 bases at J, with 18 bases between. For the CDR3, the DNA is TGTGCCAGCAGAACCGGGACTGTGAACTTCAATGAGCAGTTCTTC. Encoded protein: CASRTGTVNFNEQFF.